What follows describes a single TCR beta chain. Its target is not known. Trimming left V 6 bases short and J 4 bases short, with 19 bases between. This CDR3 is built from 16 residues. The germline V gene has CDR1 MDHEN and CDR2 SYDVKM. This sample stems from a study of T cell responses to AZD1222 COVID-19 vaccine. Study observations and caveats: Among spike-specific TCRs, nearly half reportedly target unmutated variant regions. Females outnumbered males among donors, who were mostly white British; clonal diversity was possibly underestimated.

Sequenced by immunoSEQ multiplex PCR; TCRdb stores in-frame clones only, minus some. The table has around 140,000 clones, roughly 93% seen once. The sample here was peripheral blood, taken 28 days after the second AZD1222 dose. The V call is TRBV28, the J call TRBJ2-1, with D possibly called TRBD1 or TRBD2 (6 bases each). The TCR was taken from an adult who received the AZD1222 COVID-19 vaccine. The CDR3 here is CASSLTGGGPYNEQFF. CDR3 coding DNA: TGTGCCAGCAGCCTGACAGGAGGGGGACCTTACAATGAGCAGTTCTTC.